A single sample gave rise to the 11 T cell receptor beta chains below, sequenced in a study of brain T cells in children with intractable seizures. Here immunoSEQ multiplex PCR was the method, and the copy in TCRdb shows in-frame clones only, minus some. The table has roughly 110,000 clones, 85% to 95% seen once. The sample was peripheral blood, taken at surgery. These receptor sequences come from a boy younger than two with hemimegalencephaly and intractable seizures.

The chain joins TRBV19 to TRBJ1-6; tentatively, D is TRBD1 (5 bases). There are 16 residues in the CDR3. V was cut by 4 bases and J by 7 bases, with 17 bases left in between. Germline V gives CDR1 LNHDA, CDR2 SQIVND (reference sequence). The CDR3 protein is CASSKRQSSYNSPLHF. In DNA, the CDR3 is TGTGCCAGTAGTAAGCGACAGTCTAGCTACAATTCACCCCTCCACTTT.

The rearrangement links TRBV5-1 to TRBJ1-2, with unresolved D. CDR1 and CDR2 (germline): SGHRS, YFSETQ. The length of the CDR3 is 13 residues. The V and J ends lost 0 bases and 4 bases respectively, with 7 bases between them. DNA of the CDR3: TGCGCCAGCAGCTTGGAAGGGAGCTATGGCTACACCTTC. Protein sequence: CASSLEGSYGYTF.

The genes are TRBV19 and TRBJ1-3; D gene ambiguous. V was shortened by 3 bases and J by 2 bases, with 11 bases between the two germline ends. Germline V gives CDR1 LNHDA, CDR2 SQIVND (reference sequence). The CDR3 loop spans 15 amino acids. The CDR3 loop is CASSIGSDPGNTIYF. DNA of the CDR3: TGTGCCAGTAGTATTGGGTCAGATCCTGGAAACACCATATATTTT. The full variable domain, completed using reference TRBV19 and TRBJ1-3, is DGGITQSPKYLFRKEGQNVTLSCEQNLNHDAMYWYRQDPGQGLRLIYYSQIVNDFQKGDIAEGYSVSREKKESFPLTVTSAQKNPTAFYLCASSIGSDPGNTIYFGEGSWLTVV.

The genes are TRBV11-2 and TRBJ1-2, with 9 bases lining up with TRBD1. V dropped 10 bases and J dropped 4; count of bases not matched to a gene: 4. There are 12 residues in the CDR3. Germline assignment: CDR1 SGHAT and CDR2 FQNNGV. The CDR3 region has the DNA TGTGCCACCGCACAGGGGGCCTATGGCTACACCTTC. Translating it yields CATAQGAYGYTF.

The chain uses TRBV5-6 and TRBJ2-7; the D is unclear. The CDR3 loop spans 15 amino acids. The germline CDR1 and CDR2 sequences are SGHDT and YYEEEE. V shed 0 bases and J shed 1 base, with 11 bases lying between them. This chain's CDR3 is CASSLALGLSYEQYF. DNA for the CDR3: TGTGCCAGCAGCTTGGCCTTGGGTCTATCCTACGAGCAGTACTTC.

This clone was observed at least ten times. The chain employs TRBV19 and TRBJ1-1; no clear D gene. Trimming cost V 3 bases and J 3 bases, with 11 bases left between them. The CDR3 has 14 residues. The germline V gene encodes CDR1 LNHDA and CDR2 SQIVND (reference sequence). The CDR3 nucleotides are TGTGCCAGTAGTATGGGGTCGGTTCACACTGAAGCTTTCTTT. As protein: CASSMGSVHTEAFF.

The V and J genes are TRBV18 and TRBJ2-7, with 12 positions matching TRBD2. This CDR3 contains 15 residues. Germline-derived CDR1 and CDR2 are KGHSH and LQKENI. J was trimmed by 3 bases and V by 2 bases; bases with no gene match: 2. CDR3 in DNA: TGTGCCAGCTCACCAGGACTAGCGGGAATCTACGAGCAGTACTTC. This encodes CASSPGLAGIYEQYF.

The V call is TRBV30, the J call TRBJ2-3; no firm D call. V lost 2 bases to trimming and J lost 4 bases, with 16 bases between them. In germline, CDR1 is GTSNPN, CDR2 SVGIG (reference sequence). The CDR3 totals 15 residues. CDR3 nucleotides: TGTGCCTGGAGTATAGGACCGCCGAGGCCAGATACGCAGTATTTT. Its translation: CAWSIGPPRPDTQYF.

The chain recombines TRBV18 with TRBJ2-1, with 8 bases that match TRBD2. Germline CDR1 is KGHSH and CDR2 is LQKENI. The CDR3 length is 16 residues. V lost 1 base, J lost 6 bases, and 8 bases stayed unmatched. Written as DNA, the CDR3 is TGTGCCAGCTCACCACTGGTCGGGAGGGCCCTCAATGAGCAGTTCTTC. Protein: CASSPLVGRALNEQFF.

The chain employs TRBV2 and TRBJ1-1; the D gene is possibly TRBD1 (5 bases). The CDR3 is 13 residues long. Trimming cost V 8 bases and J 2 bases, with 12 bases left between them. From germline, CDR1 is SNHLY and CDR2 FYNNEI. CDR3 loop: CASQTEINTEAFF. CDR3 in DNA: TGTGCCAGCCAGACAGAGATTAACACTGAAGCTTTCTTT.

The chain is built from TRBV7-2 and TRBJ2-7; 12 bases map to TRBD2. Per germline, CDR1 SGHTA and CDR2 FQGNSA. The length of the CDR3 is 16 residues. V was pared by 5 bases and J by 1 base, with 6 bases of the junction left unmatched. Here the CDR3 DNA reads TGTGCCAGCAGCGCCACTAGCGGGGGGTTTTCCTACGAGCAGTACTTC. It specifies CASSATSGGFSYEQYF.